Only a few counts were recorded for the clone carrying this T cell receptor (beta chain). The sample belongs to a study of molecular identifiers for immune sequencing clone quantification. V was trimmed by 4 bases and J by 2 bases, leaving 12 bases between them. The CDR3 runs 15 residues. Germline CDR1 SGHTA, CDR2 FQGNSA. Using its own MiXCR run on the PCR reads, TCRdb lists one record per CDR3 protein. Of around 320,000 distinct CDR3 sequences in the sample, about a quarter are singletons; the top ten hold 0.74%. Sequenced sample: naive CD8+ T cells from blood, with Jurkat cell RNA spiked in. Subset reported: FACS-sorted CD8+CD4-CCR7+CD45RA+ naive T cells. The chain employs TRBV7-2 and TRBJ2-1; tentatively, D is TRBD1 (6 bases). The sequence derives from a human donor in good health. Some libraries in this study had Jurkat cell RNA spiked in. CDR3 amino acids: CASSSTGSPYNEQFF. The CDR3 region has the DNA TGTGCCAGCAGCTCTACAGGGTCCCCCTACAATGAGCAGTTCTTC. The full variable domain, completed using reference TRBV7-2 and TRBJ2-1, is GAGVSQSPSNKVTEKGKDVELRCDPISGHTALYWYRQSLGQGLEFLIYFQGNSAPDKSGLPSDRFSAERTGGSVSTLTIQRTQQEDSAVYLCASSSTGSPYNEQFFGPGTRLTVL.